This is a list of T cell receptor beta chains from one sample in a study of blood T cells in healthy people across ages. TCRdb re-called the 5' RACE reads through MiXCR, storing one row per CDR3 protein. The sample holds fewer than 900,000 distinct CDR3 sequences, more than 40% seen once. The sample was blood. The receptors were sampled from a woman in her sixties in good health. The CDR3 runs from the conserved cysteine through the conserved F or W. D genes are given only for firm matches. The listing skips clone size in some rows; elsewhere it reads once, few, many or a size class.

>TRBD2|TRBJ2-2|.|TRBV7-9
TGTGCCAGCAGACCCTCCGGACTAGCGGGGGGGCCCTACACCGGGGAGCTGTTTTTT
CASRPSGLAGGPYTGELFF
>.|TRBJ2-3|.|TRBV27
TGTGCCAGCAGTTTAAGGCAGAGATCTACAGATACGCAGTATTTT
CASSLRQRSTDTQYF
>TRBD1|TRBJ2-7|.|TRBV6-5
TGTGCCAGCAAGTCCGGGACAGCCTACTGCGAGCAGTACTTC
CASKSGTAYCEQYF
>.|TRBJ1-2|.|TRBV3-1
TGTGCCAGCAGCCAACAATCAGGGTTGGGCTACACCTTC
CASSQQSGLGYTF
>.|TRBJ1-1|.|TRBV7-3
TGTGCCAGCAGCTTTGGGGATTCTGGGAACACTGAAGCTTTCTTT
CASSFGDSGNTEAFF
>.|TRBJ2-1|.|TRBV3-1
TGTGCCAGCAGCCAGGACAGCCAAGTTCACAATAAGCAGTTCTTC
CASSQDSQVHNKQFF
>.|TRBJ1-1|.|TRBV25-1
TGTGCCAGCAGCGAATTTTCAGTTCGGGAGGAGAACACTGAAGCTTTCTTT
CASSEFSVREENTEAFF
>TRBD1|TRBJ1-2|.|TRBV7-9
TGTGCCAGCAGCATGGGACAGGGCATGCTTGGCTACACCTTC
CASSMGQGMLGYTF
>TRBD2|TRBJ2-3|.|TRBV9
TGTGCCAGCAGCGTAGCGAGCGGGGAGACAGATACGCAGTATTTT
CASSVASGETDTQYF
>TRBD1|TRBJ1-1|.|TRBV28
TGTGCCAGCAGGAGGACAGGGCTAGTAGGAGCTTTCTTT
CASRRTGLVGAFF
>TRBD1|TRBJ2-1|.|TRBV6-5
TGTGCCAGCTACCGAAGACAGGGGGCGGGAAGTGAGCAGTTCTTC
CASYRRQGAGSEQFF
>.|TRBJ2-1|few|TRBV6-6
TGTGCCAGCAGTGTCCAGGCAGGTAATGAGCAGTTCTTC
CASSVQAGNEQFF
>TRBD1|TRBJ1-4|.|TRBV24-1
TGTGCCACCAGTGACCGGGGACAGCCGGATGAAAAACTGTTTTTT
CATSDRGQPDEKLFF
>.|TRBJ2-7|.|TRBV10-3
TGTGCCATCAGTACCCCGGCTGATAGCTCCTACGAGCAGTACTTC
CAISTPADSSYEQYF
>.|TRBJ2-7|few|TRBV6-2/TRBV6-3
TGTGCCAGCAGCCCTCGGTCCCTAAACTACGAGCAGTACTTC
CASSPRSLNYEQYF
>TRBD2|TRBJ2-7|.|TRBV12-3/TRBV12-4
TGTGCCAGCAGTTTCGCCGACAGGGCTACCGAAGCGGGAGGGCCGGACGACGAGCAGTACTTC
CASSFADRATEAGGPDDEQYF
>.|TRBJ2-1|few|TRBV5-5
TGTGCCAGCAGCTTGGGACTAGGTTTATCGTTCTTC
CASSLGLGLSFF
>.|TRBJ1-1|.|TRBV29-1
TGCGGCGTTGAAGGCCAAGGGGAGCGGCAAGCTTTCTTT
CGVEGQGERQAFF
>.|TRBJ2-6|.|TRBV11-3
TGTGCCAGCAGCTTAGAGGGAAACGTCCTGACTTTC
CASSLEGNVLTF
>TRBD1|TRBJ2-7|.|TRBV20-1
TGCAGTGCTAGAAGGCCAGGGGGAGACTACGAGCAGTACTTC
CSARRPGGDYEQYF
>.|TRBJ2-3|few|TRBV7-2
TGTGCCAGCAGCTCCCGACCCGGGACATCTGATACGCAGTATTTT
CASSSRPGTSDTQYF
>.|TRBJ1-4|.|TRBV4-3
TGCGCCAGCAGCCAAGGTAGTAGGGAGGGAAAACTGTTTTTT
CASSQGSREGKLFF
>.|TRBJ2-5|once|TRBV20-1
TGCAGTGCTAGGGACTCAGTCTACAATGAGCAGTACTTC
CSARDSVYNEQYF
>.|TRBJ2-3|.|TRBV21-1
TGTGCCAGCATCGAAAGCGGGAGGTATAACACAGATACGCAGTATTTT
CASIESGRYNTDTQYF
>.|TRBJ2-1|.|TRBV29-1
TGCAGCGTTGAACATCAGGGGGGGCTTTACAATGAGCAGTTCTTC
CSVEHQGGLYNEQFF
>TRBD1|TRBJ2-3|.|TRBV7-9
TGTGCCACCGGGACAGAACCCCGGGATACGCAGTATTTT
CATGTEPRDTQYF
>.|TRBJ2-5|.|TRBV30
TGTGCCTGGAGTGTCGGGGCTAGCAGGGGAGGGGAGCAGTACTTC
CAWSVGASRGGEQYF
>.|TRBJ1-2|.|TRBV3-1
TGTGCCAGCAGCCAAGTTGCCAGAGGCTACACCTTC
CASSQVARGYTF
>TRBD2|TRBJ2-1|many|TRBV20-1
TGCAGTGCACCTTTAGCGGGGGCTTACAATGAGCAGTTCTTC
CSAPLAGAYNEQFF
>TRBD2|TRBJ2-7|many|TRBV29-1
TGCAGCGTTGAGCGGGGGAGCTCCTACGAGCAGTACTTC
CSVERGSSYEQYF
>.|TRBJ2-5|many|TRBV3-1
TGTGCCAGCAGCATCCCTCTAGAATGGGAGACCCAGTACTTC
CASSIPLEWETQYF
>.|TRBJ1-5|.|TRBV5-5
TGTGCCAGCAGCTTGGGATGGACTAGCAATCAGCCCCAGCATTTT
CASSLGWTSNQPQHF
>.|TRBJ1-2|few|TRBV7-6
TGTGCCAGCAGCTTGACCACCGACCCGCTGGATGGCTACACCTTC
CASSLTTDPLDGYTF
>.|TRBJ1-4|.|TRBV5-1
TGCGCCAGCAGCTCCGGGACGACGGGGGAAAAACTGTTTTTT
CASSSGTTGEKLFF
>.|TRBJ1-2|.|TRBV28
TGTGCCAGCAGTTCCTCCGCGAGGACCTATGGCTACACCTTC
CASSSSARTYGYTF
>TRBD1|TRBJ2-5|few|TRBV7-9
TGTGCCAGCAGCCTGAGGGGACAGGGGATGGAGACCCAGTACTTC
CASSLRGQGMETQYF
>.|TRBJ2-3|few|TRBV7-9
TGTGCCAGCAGCGGGGGCCCCGCGCGGACGACAGATACGCAGTATTTT
CASSGGPARTTDTQYF
>.|TRBJ1-5|.|TRBV12-3/TRBV12-4
TGTGCCAACAGTTTAAGGGGGATGGGTCAACAGCCCCAGCATTTT
CANSLRGMGQQPQHF
>.|TRBJ1-4|few|TRBV29-1
TGCAGCGTAAAGCAACAGGGTTCTAATGAAAAACTGTTTTTT
CSVKQQGSNEKLFF
>TRBD2|TRBJ2-7|once|TRBV12-3/TRBV12-4
TGTGCCAGCAGGAAAGCGGGGAGCTCCTACGAGCAGTACTTC
CASRKAGSSYEQYF
>.|TRBJ2-5|many|TRBV4-1
TGCGCCAGCAGCCAGCTCGACATCGAAGAGACCCAGTACTTC
CASSQLDIEETQYF
>.|TRBJ1-4|.|TRBV2
TGTGCCAGCAGTGAAGCGCTTTACGGAAAAAATGAAAAACTGTTTTTT
CASSEALYGKNEKLFF
>.|TRBJ1-6|.|TRBV20-1
TGCAGTGCTAGATCCGGGACAACCGATAATTCACCCCTCCACTTT
CSARSGTTDNSPLHF
>.|TRBJ2-5|.|TRBV3-1
TGTGCCAGCAGCCAAGGGCACGGGGGTGCGGAGATCCAGTACTTC
CASSQGHGGAEIQYF